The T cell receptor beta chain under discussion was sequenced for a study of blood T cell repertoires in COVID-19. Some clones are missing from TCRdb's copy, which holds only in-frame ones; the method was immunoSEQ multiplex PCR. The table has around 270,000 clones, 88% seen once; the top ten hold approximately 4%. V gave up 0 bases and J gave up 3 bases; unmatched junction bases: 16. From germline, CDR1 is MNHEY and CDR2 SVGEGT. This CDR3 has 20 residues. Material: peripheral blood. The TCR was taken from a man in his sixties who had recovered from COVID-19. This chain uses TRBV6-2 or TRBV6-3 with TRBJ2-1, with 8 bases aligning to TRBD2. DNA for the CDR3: TGTGCCAGCAGTTACTCGTGGGCTATGTCTGGCGGGGGGATCTACAATGAGCAGTTCTTC. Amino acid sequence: CASSYSWAMSGGGIYNEQFF.